This entry concerns a single T cell receptor beta chain. This sample stems from a study of cytomegalovirus exposure and HLA in healthy donors. Across the whole study: The 90 to 150 validation repertoires were produced on the same platform as the 500 to 800 repertoires of the first cohort. This was reported in a later analysis.

The method was immunoSEQ multiplex PCR; TCRdb's version includes in-frame clones alone and lacks a portion of them. Altogether 150,000 or so clones are present, 75% to 90% being singletons, with the ten largest covering approximately 20%. The TCR sequence derives from a man between 18 and 35 years old in good health and CMV-seropositive. Sequencing used PBMCs.

The CDR3 protein is CASSLGPQAGTTDTQYF. CDR3 DNA sequence: TGTGCCAGCAGCTTGGGACCCCAAGCGGGGACCACAGATACGCAGTATTTT. The chain joins TRBV5-6 to TRBJ2-3; TRBD2 agrees at 7 bases. The germline V gene has CDR1 SGHDT and CDR2 YYEEEE. The CDR3 has 17 residues. V was pared by 0 bases and J by 2 bases, with 9 bases of the junction left unmatched.